This TCR beta chain was profiled in a study of cytomegalovirus exposure and HLA in healthy donors. About the research overall: Samples from HLA-typed donors yielded about 85 million unique TCRs in an early data release. Study findings and constraints: Cytomegalovirus association was assigned to approximately 180 TCR beta chains. HLA alleles were associated with some 16,000 TCR beta sequences in a later analysis at 0.05 false discovery rate.

The CDR3 extends over 15 amino acids. In germline, CDR1 is LNHDA, CDR2 SQIVND (reference sequence). J was trimmed by 5 bases and V by 3 bases; bases with no gene match: 2. A multiplex PCR was run with 60 Vbeta primers and 13 Jbeta primers. Source study methods: Approximately 73 million unique TCR beta chains, roughly 11 million shared, were counted in a later analysis. Some clones are missing from TCRdb's copy, which holds only in-frame ones; the method was immunoSEQ multiplex PCR. The DNA gave D and trimming, while V, J and clone size come from that table. Found here are roughly 99,000 clones, around 72% of them singletons; the top ten hold roughly 15%. As for this clone: Its antigen is as yet unknown.

V gene TRBV19 combines with J gene TRBJ1-5; 12 bases are a match to TRBD1. The source material was PBMCs. The sequence derives from a middle-aged woman in good health and CMV-seropositive. Here the CDR3 reads CASSMGQGAHQPQHF. Written as DNA, the CDR3 is TGTGCCAGTAGTATGGGACAGGGGGCCCATCAGCCCCAGCATTTT.